Listed below are T cell receptor beta chains from one sample, sequenced in a study of blood T cell repertoires in COVID-19. Sequencing used immunoSEQ multiplex PCR; TCRdb keeps in-frame clones, though not all of them. The sample shows about 170,000 clones, about 83% of them seen only once. Sequencing input: peripheral blood. All receptors derive from a woman older than 75 with COVID-19, enrolled during active disease. The CDR3 runs from the conserved cysteine through the conserved F or W. D genes are given only for firm matches. Size is stated for part of the rows, as once, few or many counts, or as a class when the clone is expanded.

clone_size,v_call,d_call,j_call,cdr3_aa,cdr3_nt
.,TRBV12-3/TRBV12-4,.,TRBJ1-2,CASSQTGVYGYTF,TGTGCCAGCAGCCAGACAGGTGTCTATGGCTACACCTTC
once,TRBV2,TRBD2,TRBJ2-4,CASSGLAGGVAKNIQYF,TGTGCCAGCAGTGGACTAGCGGGGGGGGTAGCCAAAAACATTCAGTACTTC
.,TRBV27,.,TRBJ1-6,CASSLGSVRRGSSPLHF,TGTGCCAGCAGTTTAGGTTCGGTCAGGAGGGGAAGTTCACCCCTCCACTTT
once,TRBV30,.,TRBJ1-5,CAWSKLDTYQPQHF,TGTGCCTGGAGTAAATTGGACACTTATCAGCCCCAGCATTTT
.,TRBV18,.,TRBJ1-1,CASSSGQTEAFF,TGTGCCAGCTCAAGCGGACAGACTGAAGCTTTCTTT
once,TRBV6-5,.,TRBJ1-5,CASSYLGVGSNQPQHF,TGTGCCAGCAGTTACTTAGGGGTGGGGAGCAATCAGCCCCAGCATTTT
.,TRBV5-1,TRBD1,TRBJ2-4,CASRDRVIDIQYF,TGCGCCAGCCGGGACAGGGTTATTGACATTCAGTACTTC
.,TRBV11-2,.,TRBJ1-1,CASSLRGLGTEAFF,TGTGCCAGCAGCTTAAGGGGTTTGGGCACTGAAGCTTTCTTT
.,TRBV5-1,TRBD2,TRBJ2-1,CASSIIAGPYNEQFF,TGCGCCAGCAGCATAATAGCGGGGCCCTACAATGAGCAGTTCTTC
.,TRBV6-2/TRBV6-3,TRBD2,TRBJ2-1,CASSYTPSGAYNEQFF,TGTGCCAGCAGTTACACCCCGAGCGGGGCCTACAATGAGCAGTTCTTC
.,TRBV7-6,.,TRBJ2-1,CASSLATGGGGTEQFF,TGTGCCAGCAGCTTAGCGACTGGCGGTGGAGGGACTGAGCAGTTCTTC
.,TRBV9,.,TRBJ1-4,CASSVLGAPDEKLFF,TGTGCCAGCAGCGTCCTGGGAGCTCCGGATGAAAAACTGTTTTTT
few,TRBV7-2,TRBD2,TRBJ2-5,CASSLGLAGPLTQYF,TGTGCCAGCAGCCTCGGACTAGCGGGGCCCCTGACCCAGTACTTC
once,TRBV18,TRBD1,TRBJ1-1,CASSLTGAGTEAFF,TGTGCCAGCTCACTGACAGGGGCGGGAACTGAAGCTTTCTTT
.,TRBV9,.,TRBJ2-3,CASSVKGVGTDTQYF,TGTGCCAGCAGCGTTAAGGGGGTTGGCACAGATACGCAGTATTTT
.,TRBV6-4,.,TRBJ1-6,CASSDALGTTLHF,TGTGCCAGCAGTGACGCTTTAGGGACAACCCTCCACTTT
.,TRBV3-1/TRBV3-2,TRBD2,TRBJ2-6,CASSQRRGSGANVLTF,TGTGCCAGCAGCCAACGGCGGGGGTCTGGGGCCAACGTCCTGACTTTC
.,TRBV27,TRBD1,TRBJ1-6,CASSLDRGRYSPLHF,TGTGCCAGCAGTTTGGACAGGGGGAGGTATTCACCCCTCCACTTT
.,TRBV6-1,.,TRBJ2-5,CASSELPGGRAETQYF,TGTGCCAGCAGTGAGCTGCCCGGGGGTCGCGCCGAAACCCAGTACTTC
.,TRBV10-2,TRBD1,TRBJ1-4,CASSESGTGGEKLFF,TGCGCCAGCAGTGAGTCCGGGACAGGGGGTGAAAAACTGTTTTTT
.,TRBV7-2,TRBD2,TRBJ2-4,CASSLWRGGRLAKNIQYF,TGTGCCAGCAGCTTATGGCGGGGGGGTAGACTAGCCAAAAACATTCAGTACTTC
once,TRBV24-1,TRBD2,TRBJ2-3,CATSDLSGSNADTQYF,TGTGCCACCAGTGACCTTAGCGGGAGTAACGCAGATACGCAGTATTTT
.,TRBV3-1/TRBV3-2,TRBD2,TRBJ2-1,CASSRRTSGGASYNEQFF,TGTGCCAGCAGCCGCCGGACTAGCGGGGGGGCCTCCTACAATGAGCAGTTCTTC
.,TRBV12-3/TRBV12-4,.,TRBJ2-2,CASSSYESGELFF,TGTGCCAGCAGCTCATACGAGTCCGGGGAGCTGTTTTTT
few,TRBV11-2,.,TRBJ2-3,CASSSTSTDTQYF,TGTGCCAGCAGCTCAACTAGCACAGATACGCAGTATTTT
once,TRBV7-2,TRBD2,TRBJ2-5,CASSLGLLAGSQETQYF,TGTGCCAGCAGCTTAGGTTTGCTAGCGGGGAGCCAAGAGACCCAGTACTTC
.,TRBV27,TRBD2,TRBJ2-3,CASSDPLSAGGPSDTQYF,TGTGCCAGCAGCGACCCCCTCTCCGCGGGAGGGCCCTCGGATACGCAGTATTTT
.,TRBV6-2/TRBV6-3,.,TRBJ2-1,CASSLTRGLGEQFF,TGTGCCAGCAGCTTGACTAGGGGATTGGGTGAGCAGTTCTTC
.,TRBV18,.,TRBJ1-5,CASSLGQFNQPQHF,TGTGCCAGCTCACTCGGACAGTTTAATCAGCCCCAGCATTTT
.,TRBV29-1,TRBD1,TRBJ1-2,CSARTGTDGYTF,TGCAGCGCAAGGACAGGGACAGACGGCTACACCTTC
.,TRBV14,TRBD2,TRBJ2-3,CASSLRGGPSTDTQYF,TGTGCCAGCAGCCTTCGCGGGGGGCCGAGCACAGATACGCAGTATTTT
once,TRBV7-3,.,TRBJ1-1,CASSFYAAMNTEAFF,TGTGCCAGCAGCTTTTACGCGGCAATGAACACTGAAGCTTTCTTT
.,TRBV10-3,TRBD1,TRBJ1-1,CAIEGDRSPTEAFF,TGTGCCATCGAGGGGGACAGAAGCCCCACTGAAGCTTTCTTT
.,TRBV6-5,.,TRBJ1-2,CASSYPPNPEYGYTF,TGTGCCAGCAGTTACCCCCCCAATCCGGAGTATGGCTACACCTTC
few,TRBV2,TRBD1,TRBJ2-7,CASLRDRGRGEQYF,TGTGCCAGCTTACGGGACAGGGGGCGAGGGGAGCAGTACTTC